The T cell receptor beta chain described here comes from a study of T cell changes during pregnancy in multiple sclerosis. The data were produced by immunoSEQ multiplex PCR, yet TCRdb's version contains in-frame clones alone and is incomplete. The top ten hold about 0.5% of the sample, which has 55,000 to 80,000 clones, around 94% seen once. V dropped 3 bases and J dropped 1 base, with 8 bases sitting between them. The CDR3 covers 14 residues. The germline CDR1 and CDR2 sequences are LGHNA and YSLEER. This clonotype was obtained from a female donor with multiple sclerosis, enrolled in a pregnancy study. V gene TRBV4-3 combines with J gene TRBJ2-3; TRBD1 might be the D (5 bases). The starting material was peripheral blood, obtained in the third trimester of pregnancy. The chain's CDR3 is CASSQAQGTDTQYF. CDR3 sequence (DNA): TGCGCCAGCAGCCAGGCACAGGGCACAGATACGCAGTATTTT.